The 24 T cell receptor beta chains presented below share a single source sample, sequenced in a study of T cell repertoires in cytomegalovirus infection. TCRdb itself ran the reads through MiXCR, one entry per CDR3 protein. The table shows 600,000 to 800,000 distinct CDR3 sequences, with more than 20% occurring only once. Sequencing was carried out using CD8+ T cells from PBMCs. The receptors shown here come from a human donor in good health (CMV status not recorded). Some clones in this sample may be carry-over from other donors' samples.

This clonotype has ten or more counts. The chain employs TRBV7-9 and TRBJ2-2; D unresolved. Germline V CDR1 and CDR2: SEHNR, FQNEAQ (reference sequence). Trimming shortened V by 4 bases and J by 2 bases, and 11 bases separated the two germline ends. This CDR3 has 15 residues. The CDR3 spells CASSSDPQNTGELFF. The CDR3 DNA follows: TGTGCCAGCAGCTCCGACCCACAAAACACCGGGGAGCTGTTTTTT.

As to this clonotype: It may be a read error: a sequence one base away is much more abundant. This chain joins TRBV4-1 and TRBJ2-3; the match to TRBD1 covers 8 bases. CDR3 size: 15 residues. Germline CDR1 MGHRA, CDR2 YSYEKL. This chain's CDR3 is CASSPGQGRTDTLYF. DNA for the CDR3: TGCGCCAGCAGCCCAGGACAGGGTCGCACAGATACGCTGTATTTT.

The chain has TRBV28 and TRBJ2-5, with D hard to call. CDR3 length: 11 residues. The germline gives CDR1 MDHEN, CDR2 SYDVKM. Trimming removed 5 bases from V and 3 bases from J, with 4 bases in between. The CDR3 nucleotides are TGTGCCAGCAGTCCTAAAGAGACCCAGTACTTC. It specifies CASSPKETQYF.

In this sample, this clonotype turned up a few times. The genes are TRBV6-5 and TRBJ2-6, with a possible D match to TRBD1 (6 bases). The CDR3 has 18 residues. Germline CDR1 reads MNHEY; CDR2 reads SVGAGI. Trimming took off 7 bases at V and 0 bases at J, with 19 bases between the two ends. The CDR3 nucleotides are TGTGCCAGCACCCAACAGGGCTCAACTGCCTCTGGGGCCAACGTCCTGACTTTC. It encodes CASTQQGSTASGANVLTF.

To note about this clonotype: A much larger clone differs by one base, so this may be a read error. The rearrangement uses TRBV7-2 and TRBJ2-5; D assignment may be TRBD1 or TRBD2 (6 bases each). CDR1 SGHTA and CDR2 FQGNSA come from the germline V gene. This CDR3 is built from 18 residues. Trimming removed 5 bases from V and 5 bases from J, with 27 bases in between. The CDR3 sequence is CASSPLRRDRRRGETQYF. The CDR3 bases are TGTGCCAGCAGCCCCCTACGGCGGGACCGACGGAGGGGGGAGACCCAGTACTTC.

This rearrangement joins TRBV25-1 to TRBJ1-5; no reliable D call. The CDR3 runs to 14 residues. CDR1 and CDR2 from the germline V gene are MGHDK and SYGVNS. Trimming shortened V by 1 base and J by 4 bases, and 8 bases separated the two germline ends. The CDR3 here is CASSELYGNQPQHF. The CDR3 DNA is TGTGCCAGCAGTGAATTATACGGAAATCAGCCCCAGCATTTT. Looking up the rest from reference TRBV25-1 and TRBJ1-5 gives the full variable domain: EADIYQTPRYLVIGTGKKITLECSQTMGHDKMYWYQQDPGMELHLIHYSYGVNSTEKGDLSSESTVSRIRTEHFPLTLESARPSHTSQYLCASSELYGNQPQHFGDGTRLSIL.

This clonotype was found a few times. This sequence joins TRBV7-9 and TRBJ2-2; D ambiguous. This CDR3 is built from 12 residues. V shed 5 bases and J shed 7 bases, with 8 bases lying between them. Germline CDR1 reads SEHNR; CDR2 reads FQNEAQ (reference sequence). As DNA, the CDR3 is TGTGCCAGCAGCCACAGTAACGGGGAGCTGTTTTTT. Translated, it gives CASSHSNGELFF.

CDR3 nucleotides: TGTGCCAGCAGTGAGGCAGGTTCAGGGGCAGATACGCAGTATTTT. As protein: CASSEAGSGADTQYF. This sequence joins TRBV2 and TRBJ2-3; D possibly corresponds to TRBD1 (6 bases). The CDR3 consists of 15 residues. Germline CDR1 reads SNHLY; CDR2 reads FYNNEI. Trimming took 3 bases from V and 4 from J, leaving 14 bases between them.

V is TRBV7-6 and J is TRBJ2-2; no definite D call. V was clipped by 5 bases and J by 6 bases, with 13 bases between them. CDR3 length: 14 residues. Germline values: CDR1 SGHVS, CDR2 FNYEAQ. The CDR3 spells CASSPGEWSGELFF. CDR3 coding DNA: TGTGCCAGCAGCCCGGGCGAATGGTCCGGGGAGCTGTTTTTT.

This chain links TRBV6-8 with TRBJ1-4; 7 nucleotides match TRBD1. J gave up 8 bases and V 0 bases, and 9 bases lay outside the gene matches. The CDR3 covers 16 residues. CDR1 is MNHGY, CDR2 SAAAGT, per germline. The CDR3 DNA sequence: TGTGCCAGCAGTTACTCGAGTGGCAGGGGGTTCGAAAAACTGTTTTTT. It translates to CASSYSSGRGFEKLFF.

This chain uses TRBV29-1 with TRBJ1-2; D gene unclear. Trimming removed 3 bases from V and 3 bases from J, with 14 bases in between. The CDR3 loop spans 14 amino acids. The V gene's germline CDR1 is SQVTM and CDR2 ANQGSEA. Written as DNA, the CDR3 is TGCAGCGTTGACAGGAATGAACACCACTATGGCTACACCTTC. It codes for CSVDRNEHHYGYTF.

This clonotype was observed many times. The V call is TRBV7-8, the J call TRBJ2-2; D is possibly TRBD2 (6 bases). The CDR3 has 15 residues. The ends were cut back, 3 bases at V and 1 base at J, with 9 bases in the middle. Germline CDR1 and CDR2: SGHVS and FQNEAQ. The CDR3 protein is CASSFWEENTGELFF. The CDR3 DNA is TGTGCCAGCAGCTTCTGGGAGGAGAACACCGGGGAGCTGTTTTTT. Supplemented by reference TRBV7-8 and TRBJ2-2, the full variable domain reads GAGVSQSPRYKVAKRGQDVALRCDPISGHVSLFWYQQALGQGPEFLTYFQNEAQLDKSGLPSDRFFAERPEGSVSTLKIQRTQQEDSAVYLCASSFWEENTGELFFGEGSRLTVL.

This clonotype has only a few counts. The chain is built from TRBV4-2 and TRBJ2-1; 14 nucleotides line up with TRBD2. Per the germline V gene, CDR1 is LGHNA and CDR2 is YNFKEQ. V lost 2 bases, J lost 9 bases, and 6 bases stayed unmatched. The CDR3 sequence is 16 residues long. The CDR3: CASSQPGLAGESEQFF. In DNA form, the CDR3 reads TGTGCCAGCAGCCAACCGGGACTAGCGGGGGAATCTGAGCAGTTCTTC.

This clonotype was seen ten or more times. This rearrangement joins TRBV7-8 to TRBJ2-3, with 7 bases identical to TRBD2. J was trimmed by 3 bases and V by 8 bases; bases with no gene match: 11. CDR1 and CDR2 from the germline V gene are SGHVS and FQNEAQ. This CDR3 comprises 15 residues. CDR3: CASYPKTGRTDTQYF. In DNA, the CDR3 is TGTGCCAGCTATCCTAAGACCGGGAGGACAGATACGCAGTATTTT.

This clonotype was observed a handful of times. This chain joins TRBV29-1 and TRBJ2-2, with 9 bases matching TRBD2. Germline assignment: CDR1 SQVTM and CDR2 ANQGSEA. V was pared by 5 bases and J by 4 bases, with 20 bases of the junction left unmatched. This CDR3 spans 19 amino acids. CDR3 nucleotides: TGCAGCGTTCCCCAACTGGGTAGCGGGGGAAACCGGGGCACCGGGGAGCTGTTTTTT. Residues: CSVPQLGSGGNRGTGELFF.

The chain employs TRBV7-8 and TRBJ2-2, with D possibly TRBD2 on 7 matching bases. Trimming removed 7 bases at V and 0 bases at J, with 18 bases between. CDR3 length: 17 residues. CDR1 SGHVS and CDR2 FQNEAQ come from the germline V gene. CDR3 loop: CASTPLGGPANTGELFF. The CDR3, as DNA: TGTGCCAGCACTCCCTTGGGGGGGCCCGCGAACACCGGGGAGCTGTTTTTT.

The rearrangement joins TRBV13 to TRBJ2-3; D possibly corresponds to TRBD2 (5 bases). V dropped 5 bases and J dropped 0 bases, with 12 bases sitting between them. The CDR3 loop spans 15 amino acids. The germline V gene has CDR1 PRHDT and CDR2 FYEKMQ (reference sequence). CDR3 sequence: CASSPGGGSTDTQYF. CDR3 coding DNA: TGTGCCAGCAGCCCCGGAGGCGGGAGCACAGATACGCAGTATTTT. Drawing the rest from reference TRBV13 and TRBJ2-3, the complete variable domain is AAGVIQSPRHLIKEKRETATLKCYPIPRHDTVYWYQQGPGQDPQFLISFYEKMQSDKGSIPDRFSAQQFSDYHSELNMSSLELGDSALYFCASSPGGGSTDTQYFGPGTRLTVL.

This clonotype was detected ten times or more. The chain recombines TRBV28 with TRBJ2-3, with 8 bases matching TRBD2. V dropped 3 bases and J dropped 4; count of bases not matched to a gene: 3. Per germline, CDR1 MDHEN and CDR2 SYDVKM. This CDR3 region has 14 residues. CDR3 loop: CASSFGGGSDTQYF. As DNA, the CDR3 is TGTGCCAGCAGTTTCGGCGGGGGGTCAGATACGCAGTATTTT. The entire variable domain, with the rest obtained from reference TRBV28 and TRBJ2-3, is as follows: DVKVTQSSRYLVKRTGEKVFLECVQDMDHENMFWYRQDPGLGLRLIYFSYDVKMKEKGDIPEGYSVSREKKERFSLILESASTNQTSMYLCASSFGGGSDTQYFGPGTRLTVL.

This clonotype showed up many times. V and J are TRBV24-1 and TRBJ1-2; D ambiguous. V lost 3 bases and J 2 bases, leaving 12 bases between the germline ends. This CDR3 has 15 residues. Germline CDR1 reads KGHDR; CDR2 reads SFDVKD. CDR3 nucleotide sequence: TGTGCCACCAGTGATGAGGTTAGATGGAACTATGGCTACACCTTC. It encodes CATSDEVRWNYGYTF.

This clonotype has a handful of counts. The chain couples TRBV5-5 to TRBJ2-1; 9 bases match TRBD1. This CDR3 has 16 residues. The ends lost 4 bases at V and 7 bases at J; junction bases unmatched: 12. Germline CDR1 is SGHKS and CDR2 is YYEKEE (reference sequence). In nucleotides, the CDR3 is TGTGCCAGCAGCCCGGACGGACAGGGGTTGAGGAATGAGCAGTTCTTC. As protein: CASSPDGQGLRNEQFF. The whole variable domain, remainder taken from reference TRBV5-5 and TRBJ2-1, is DAGVTQSPTHLIKTRGQQVTLRCSPISGHKSVSWYQQVLGQGPQFIFQYYEKEERGRGNFPDRFSARQFPNYSSELNVNALLLGDSALYLCASSPDGQGLRNEQFFGPGTRLTVL.

The chain joins TRBV5-3 to TRBJ1-5; D might be TRBD1 (5 bases). TRBV5-3 is an ORF, with its function uncertain. This CDR3 region has 14 residues. V shed 9 bases and J shed 4 bases, with 17 bases lying between them. The CDR3 region has the DNA TGTGCCACTATGTGGGGACGGAGGAATCAGCCCCAGCATTTT. Translated, it gives CATMWGRRNQPQHF.

This clonotype was picked up one time. The chain uses TRBV10-3 and TRBJ1-3; the D gene is possibly TRBD1 (5 bases). Germline CDR1 ENHRY, CDR2 SYGVKD. The CDR3 loop spans 16 amino acids. V was cut by 3 bases and J by 0 bases, with 12 bases left in between. CDR3 nucleotide sequence: TGTGCCATCAGTGAAACCAGACAGTTCTCTGGAAACACCATATATTTT. Protein product: CAISETRQFSGNTIYF.

This chain connects TRBV6-2 or TRBV6-3 to TRBJ2-7; TRBD1 matches 7 bases. The J segment lost 0 bases and the V segment lost 6 bases, leaving 8 bases of the junction unmatched. The CDR3 consists of 15 residues. The germline V gene has CDR1 MNHEY and CDR2 SVGEGT. CDR3 nucleotides: TGTGCCAGCAGCTCCGGGACAGACTACTCCTACGAGCAGTACTTC. This encodes CASSSGTDYSYEQYF.

The DNA for the CDR3 is TGCAGTGCTAGATGGGACAGGGGTAGATCGGACTATGGCTACACCTTC. This codes for CSARWDRGRSDYGYTF. The chain has TRBV20-1 and TRBJ1-2; 10 bases fit TRBD1. The V gene end was trimmed by 2 bases and the J gene end by 3 bases; junction bases not matched to a gene: 9. Per germline, CDR1 DFQATT and CDR2 SNEGSKA (reference sequence). This CDR3 has 16 residues.